The rows below give T cell receptor beta chains drawn from one sample of a study of blood T cell repertoires in COVID-19. TCRdb's copy holds only in-frame clones and misses some; the assay was immunoSEQ multiplex PCR. The repertoire holds 130,000 to 150,000 clones, with around 85% as singletons. The specimen was PBMCs or T cells enriched from blood (not recorded which). The receptors come from a man aged 50 to 59 who had recovered from COVID-19. Both conserved end residues are part of each CDR3. The order of the fields is J gene, CDR3 length, clone size, V gene, CDR3 protein. Clone size, where shown, is once, few, many, or a class for clones that have expanded.

>TRBJ1-2|16|.|TRBV15
CATSRGQGSWSYGYTF
>TRBJ2-4|18|.|TRBV18
CASSPLPPGQGTKNIQYF
>TRBJ2-1|17|.|TRBV27
CASRPTLTSGGSMLQFF
>TRBJ1-2|12|.|TRBV5-8
CASSWRDRGYTF
>TRBJ1-1|11|.|TRBV6-6
CASSFDYEAFF
>TRBJ2-1|16|.|TRBV10-1
CASTPRRGGSYNEQFF
>TRBJ2-3|13|.|TRBV29-1
CSVDGGSTDTQYF
>TRBJ2-3|16|.|TRBV4-1
CASSLTSGGHTDTQYF
>TRBJ2-2|13|.|TRBV9
CASSPLFTGELFF
>TRBJ1-4|15|.|TRBV2
CASRFDRATNEKLFF
>TRBJ1-2|13|few|TRBV6-6
CASSAGDNYGYTF
>TRBJ2-3|13|.|TRBV30
CASDREVTDTQYF
>TRBJ2-5|13|.|TRBV19
CASSMSVQETQYF
>TRBJ1-2|13|once|TRBV3-1/TRBV3-2
CASSQGQNYGYTF
>TRBJ1-6|15|once|TRBV2
CASSEADVRDSPLHF
>TRBJ1-1|16|.|TRBV3-1/TRBV3-2
CASSQVRGGSNTEAFF
>TRBJ2-1|14|.|TRBV27
CASSPAWGRTEQFF
>TRBJ1-2|11|.|TRBV20-1
CSAGGTGGYTF
>TRBJ2-5|14|.|TRBV18
CASSPQQGEKTQYF
>TRBJ2-1|15|.|TRBV5-1
CASSLSGTGKNEQFF
>TRBJ1-2|14|once|TRBV7-2
CASSLPNRAWGYTF
>TRBJ1-2|14|.|TRBV7-2
CASSFKDRDRGYTF
>TRBJ1-3|13|.|TRBV29-1
CSIRASSGNTIYF
>TRBJ2-2|13|.|TRBV5-1
CASSLVGTGELFF
>TRBJ1-3|15|.|TRBV6-5
CASSYDGSSGNTIYF
>TRBJ2-6|17|few|TRBV10-3
CAISEEGATSGANVLTF
>TRBJ1-2|14|.|TRBV11-2
CASSLRRGADGYTF
>TRBJ1-5|14|.|TRBV30
CAWSGQSHNQPQHF
>TRBJ1-4|15|.|TRBV7-9
CASSFGQGVNEKLFF
>TRBJ2-7|12|.|TRBV6-5
CASSRGLAGYYF
>TRBJ2-5|19|.|TRBV3-1/TRBV3-2
CASSQGLAGILQLKETQYF
>TRBJ1-6|15|.|TRBV7-2
CASTKQRRGNSPLHF
>TRBJ1-1|14|few|TRBV19
CASSMWRGNTEAFF
>TRBJ1-5|14|once|TRBV7-6
CASSLTTVDQPQHF
>TRBJ1-3|14|.|TRBV6-5
CASMEGTSGNTIYF
>TRBJ1-6|16|.|TRBV27
CASTRGTGTAASPLHF
>TRBJ1-6|15|.|TRBV5-1
CASSGTGLGNSPLHF
>TRBJ2-5|14|few|TRBV5-4
CASSLGTREETQYF
>TRBJ1-4|14|.|TRBV19
CASRGGQSNEKLFF
>TRBJ1-3|16|.|TRBV7-2
CASSSQPGQGGNTIYF
>TRBJ2-2|15|many|TRBV7-6
CASSLSGGSTGELFF
>TRBJ2-6|16|.|TRBV19
CASMTGGGFGANVLTF
>TRBJ2-2|14|.|TRBV1
CTSSRWATCGELFF
>TRBJ2-3|13|.|TRBV7-2
CASSLGGGGTQYF
>TRBJ2-2|14|.|TRBV9
CASRDRGRGGELFF
>TRBJ1-5|16|.|TRBV28
CASSLRQGLWNQPQHF
>TRBJ2-5|13|.|TRBV29-1
CSVAQGVKETQYF
>TRBJ2-2|14|once|TRBV6-2/TRBV6-3
CASSYSTRTGELFF
>TRBJ2-7|15|.|TRBV4-3
CASSQDLGQGYEQYF
>TRBJ2-7|16|.|TRBV4-3
CASSQVAVPLPSEQYF
>TRBJ2-3|13|.|TRBV5-6
CASSSRVTDTQYF
>TRBJ2-3|16|.|TRBV5-6
CASSRTSGGLTDTQYF
>TRBJ2-7|15|.|TRBV4-2
CASSEVLAGNYEQYF
>TRBJ2-2|14|.|TRBV2
CASKGQGGTGELFF
>TRBJ1-6|14|many|TRBV7-3
CASSPGQGNSPLHF
>TRBJ2-2|18|.|TRBV7-2
CASSLGVLAGASTGELFF